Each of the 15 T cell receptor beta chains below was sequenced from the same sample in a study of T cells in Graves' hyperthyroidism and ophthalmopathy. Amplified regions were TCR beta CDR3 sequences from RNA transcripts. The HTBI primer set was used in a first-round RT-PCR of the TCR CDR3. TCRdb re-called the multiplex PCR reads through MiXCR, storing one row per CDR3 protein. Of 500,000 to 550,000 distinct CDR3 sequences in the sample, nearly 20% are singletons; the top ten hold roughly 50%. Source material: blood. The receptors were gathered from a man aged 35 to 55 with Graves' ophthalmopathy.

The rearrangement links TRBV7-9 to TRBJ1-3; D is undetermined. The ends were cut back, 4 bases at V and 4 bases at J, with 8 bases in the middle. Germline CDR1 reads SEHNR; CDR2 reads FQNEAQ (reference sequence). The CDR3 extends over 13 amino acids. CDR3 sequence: CASSYLMGNTIYF. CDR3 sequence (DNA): TGTGCCAGCAGCTACCTTATGGGAAACACCATATATTTT.

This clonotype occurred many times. The CDR3 spells CASSTGTLTTGYGYTF. The CDR3 DNA reads TGTGCCAGCAGTACCGGGACACTCACAACGGGATATGGCTACACCTTC. The chain recombines TRBV12-3 or TRBV12-4 with TRBJ1-2; D possibly corresponds to TRBD1 (6 bases). There are 16 residues in the CDR3. Trimming took off 5 bases at V and 5 bases at J, with 21 bases between the two ends.

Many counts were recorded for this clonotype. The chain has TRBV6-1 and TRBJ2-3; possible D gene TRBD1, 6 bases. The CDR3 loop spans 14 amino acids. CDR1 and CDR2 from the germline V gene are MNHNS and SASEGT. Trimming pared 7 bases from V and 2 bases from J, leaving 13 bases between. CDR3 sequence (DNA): TGTGCCAGCACCCAGGGGACCCACACAGATACGCAGTATTTT. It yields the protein CASTQGTHTDTQYF.

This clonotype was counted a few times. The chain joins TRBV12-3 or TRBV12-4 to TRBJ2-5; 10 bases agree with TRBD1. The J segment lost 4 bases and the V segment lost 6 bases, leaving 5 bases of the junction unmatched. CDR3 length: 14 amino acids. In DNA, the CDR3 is TGTGCCAGCAGCGGGACAGGGGACCCAGAGACCCAGTACTTC. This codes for CASSGTGDPETQYF.

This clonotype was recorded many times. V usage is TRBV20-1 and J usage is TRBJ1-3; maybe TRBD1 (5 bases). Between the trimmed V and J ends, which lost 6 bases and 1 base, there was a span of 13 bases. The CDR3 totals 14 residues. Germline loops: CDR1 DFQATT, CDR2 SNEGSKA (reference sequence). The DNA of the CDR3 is TGCAGTGCCCGGGGGATCGGGTCTGGAAACACCATATATTTT. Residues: CSARGIGSGNTIYF.

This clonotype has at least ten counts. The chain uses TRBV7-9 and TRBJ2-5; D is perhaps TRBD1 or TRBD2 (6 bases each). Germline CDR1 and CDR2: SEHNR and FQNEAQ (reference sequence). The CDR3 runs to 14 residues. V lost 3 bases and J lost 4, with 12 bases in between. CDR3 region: CASSFWTAGETQYF. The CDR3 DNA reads TGTGCCAGCAGCTTTTGGACAGCGGGAGAGACCCAGTACTTC.

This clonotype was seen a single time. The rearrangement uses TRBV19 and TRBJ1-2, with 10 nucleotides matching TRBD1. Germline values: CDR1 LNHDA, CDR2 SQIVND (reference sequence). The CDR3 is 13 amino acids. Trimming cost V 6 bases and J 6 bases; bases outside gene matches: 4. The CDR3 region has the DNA TGTGCCAGTAGGACCGGGACAGGGGATGGCTACACCTTC. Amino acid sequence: CASRTGTGDGYTF.

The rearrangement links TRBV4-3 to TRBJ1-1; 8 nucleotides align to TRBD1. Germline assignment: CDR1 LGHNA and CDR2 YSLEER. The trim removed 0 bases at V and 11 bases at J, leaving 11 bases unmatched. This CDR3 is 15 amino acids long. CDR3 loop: CASSQEIGRQGWAFF. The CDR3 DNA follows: TGCGCCAGCAGCCAAGAGATTGGACGACAGGGGTGGGCTTTCTTT.

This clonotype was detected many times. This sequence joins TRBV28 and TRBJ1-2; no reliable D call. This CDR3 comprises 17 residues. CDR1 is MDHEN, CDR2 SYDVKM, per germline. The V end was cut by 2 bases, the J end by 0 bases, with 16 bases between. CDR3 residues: CASSLLPRGSSNYGYTF. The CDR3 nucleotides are TGTGCCAGCAGTTTACTGCCCCGCGGGTCCTCTAACTATGGCTACACCTTC.

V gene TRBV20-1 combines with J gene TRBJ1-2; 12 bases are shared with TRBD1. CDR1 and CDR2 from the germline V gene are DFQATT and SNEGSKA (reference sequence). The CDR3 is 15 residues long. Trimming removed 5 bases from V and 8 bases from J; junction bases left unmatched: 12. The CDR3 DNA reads TGCAGTGCTTCCTATCCCGGGACAGGGGGCAGAGGCTACACCTTC. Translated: CSASYPGTGGRGYTF.

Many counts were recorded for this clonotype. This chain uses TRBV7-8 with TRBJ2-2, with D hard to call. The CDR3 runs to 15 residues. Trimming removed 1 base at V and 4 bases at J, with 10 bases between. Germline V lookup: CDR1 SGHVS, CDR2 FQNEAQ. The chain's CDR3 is CASSLGRRTTGELFF. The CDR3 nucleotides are TGTGCCAGCAGCTTAGGGCGACGAACCACCGGGGAGCTGTTTTTT.

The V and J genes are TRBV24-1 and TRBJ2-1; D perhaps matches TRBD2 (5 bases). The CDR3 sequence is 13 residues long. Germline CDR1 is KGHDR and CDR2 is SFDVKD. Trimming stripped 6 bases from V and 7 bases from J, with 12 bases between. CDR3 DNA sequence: TGTGCCACCAGTCGGGCGGGTGGGAATGAGCAGTTCTTC. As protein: CATSRAGGNEQFF.

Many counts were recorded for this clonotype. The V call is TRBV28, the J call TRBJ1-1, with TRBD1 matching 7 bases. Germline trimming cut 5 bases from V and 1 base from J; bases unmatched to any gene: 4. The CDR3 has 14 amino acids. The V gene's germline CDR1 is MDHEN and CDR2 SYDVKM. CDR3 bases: TGTGCCAGCAGTAACGCAGGGGGGAACACTGAAGCTTTCTTT. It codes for CASSNAGGNTEAFF.

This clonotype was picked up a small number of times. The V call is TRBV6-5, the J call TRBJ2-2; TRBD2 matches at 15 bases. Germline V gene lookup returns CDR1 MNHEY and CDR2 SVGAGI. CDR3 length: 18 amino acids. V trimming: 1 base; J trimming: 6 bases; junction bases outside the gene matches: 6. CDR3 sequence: CASSYYRTSGRGPGELFF. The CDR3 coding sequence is TGTGCCAGCAGTTACTACAGGACTAGCGGGAGGGGCCCCGGGGAGCTGTTTTTT.

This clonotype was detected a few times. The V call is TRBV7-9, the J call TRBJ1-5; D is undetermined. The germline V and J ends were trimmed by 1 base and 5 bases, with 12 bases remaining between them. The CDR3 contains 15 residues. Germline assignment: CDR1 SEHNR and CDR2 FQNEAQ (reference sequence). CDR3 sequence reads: CASSLEGAGYQPQHF. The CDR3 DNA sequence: TGTGCCAGCAGCTTAGAGGGAGCGGGGTATCAGCCCCAGCATTTT.